Listed below are T cell receptor beta chains from one sample, sequenced in a study of molecular identifiers for immune sequencing clone quantification. TCRdb passed the PCR reads through MiXCR, listing each CDR3 protein once. The sample lists more than 300,000 distinct CDR3 sequences, about 22% occurring once. The material sequenced was naive CD8+ T cells from blood, with Jurkat cell RNA spiked in. Source of these receptors: a human donor in good health. Some libraries in this study had Jurkat cell RNA spiked in. Each CDR3 is given with its conserved first and last residue. Fields, in order: D gene, J gene, clone size, V gene, CDR3 DNA, CDR3 protein. D genes are given only for firm matches. Clone size is given for some rows only: seen once, a few or many times, or a class if the clone is expanded.

d_call: -
j_call: TRBJ2-2
clone_size: many
v_call: TRBV13
cdr3_nt: TGTGCCAGCAGCTTAGGCTTAACGGGAACGGCCGGGGAGCTGTTTTTT
cdr3_aa: CASSLGLTGTAGELFF

d_call: -
j_call: TRBJ2-7
clone_size: many
v_call: TRBV7-2
cdr3_nt: TGTGCCAGCAGCTTACGGGACACTTCCTACGAGCAGTACTTC
cdr3_aa: CASSLRDTSYEQYF

d_call: TRBD1
j_call: TRBJ1-5
clone_size: many
v_call: TRBV20-1
cdr3_nt: TGCAGTGCTAGGGGACAGGGGCTCAATCAGCCCCAGCATTTT
cdr3_aa: CSARGQGLNQPQHF

d_call: -
j_call: TRBJ2-1
clone_size: many
v_call: TRBV12-3/TRBV12-4
cdr3_nt: TGTGCCAGCAGTTCTATGGTAGGGAGTGAGCAGTTCTTC
cdr3_aa: CASSSMVGSEQFF

d_call: -
j_call: TRBJ2-5
clone_size: few
v_call: TRBV27
cdr3_nt: TGTGCCAGCAGATACCAGGGGGGGGAGACCCAGTACTTC
cdr3_aa: CASRYQGGETQYF

d_call: TRBD1
j_call: TRBJ1-1
clone_size: -
v_call: TRBV7-9
cdr3_nt: TGTGCCAGCAGCGTGGCTAGGGACAGCCGTAACACTGAAGCTTTCTTT
cdr3_aa: CASSVARDSRNTEAFF

d_call: TRBD2
j_call: TRBJ2-7
clone_size: -
v_call: TRBV27
cdr3_nt: TGTGCCGGCCGTGGACTAGCGGGTATCTACGAGCAGTACTTC
cdr3_aa: CAGRGLAGIYEQYF

d_call: -
j_call: TRBJ1-1
clone_size: many
v_call: TRBV4-3
cdr3_nt: TGCGCCAGCAGCCAAGATTGGGGATGGACTGAAGCTTTCTTT
cdr3_aa: CASSQDWGWTEAFF

d_call: TRBD1
j_call: TRBJ2-7
clone_size: many
v_call: TRBV29-1
cdr3_nt: TGCAGCGTGGGACTTGGGACAGGGGGCTACGAGCAGTACTTC
cdr3_aa: CSVGLGTGGYEQYF

d_call: -
j_call: TRBJ1-1
clone_size: -
v_call: TRBV10-3
cdr3_nt: TGTGCCATCAGTGACTGGGACAAGAACACTGAAGCTTTCTTT
cdr3_aa: CAISDWDKNTEAFF

d_call: -
j_call: TRBJ2-1
clone_size: many
v_call: TRBV27
cdr3_nt: TGTGCCAGCAGTCCCCCGGCGGGGAACTCCTACAATGAGCAGTTCTTC
cdr3_aa: CASSPPAGNSYNEQFF

d_call: TRBD1
j_call: TRBJ2-2
clone_size: few
v_call: TRBV27
cdr3_nt: TGTGCCAGCAGTACAGGACAGGGGCCCGCCGGGGAGCTGTTTTTT
cdr3_aa: CASSTGQGPAGELFF

d_call: -
j_call: TRBJ2-7
clone_size: many
v_call: TRBV6-1
cdr3_nt: TGTGCCAGCAGTTTCCTTATGACGGCCGAGCAGTACTTC
cdr3_aa: CASSFLMTAEQYF

d_call: -
j_call: TRBJ1-5
clone_size: -
v_call: TRBV2
cdr3_nt: TGTGCCAGCAGTGAAAAACAGGGTATTAGCAATCAGCCCCAGCATTTT
cdr3_aa: CASSEKQGISNQPQHF

d_call: -
j_call: TRBJ2-3
clone_size: many
v_call: TRBV4-3
cdr3_nt: TGCGCCAGCAGCCAAGACCGCGCAGCCCTGTCAGATACGCAGTATTTT
cdr3_aa: CASSQDRAALSDTQYF

d_call: TRBD1
j_call: TRBJ1-1
clone_size: -
v_call: TRBV5-4
cdr3_nt: TGTGCCAGCAGCCCGAGGGACAGAGTCACTGAAGCTTTCTTT
cdr3_aa: CASSPRDRVTEAFF

d_call: -
j_call: TRBJ2-5
clone_size: -
v_call: TRBV6-1
cdr3_nt: TGTGCCAGCAGTGAAGCAACAGGGCGTCGTAGTGGAGAGACCCAGTACTTC
cdr3_aa: CASSEATGRRSGETQYF

d_call: TRBD2
j_call: TRBJ2-7
clone_size: many
v_call: TRBV10-3
cdr3_nt: TGTGCCATCAGTGTGACTAGCGGCTACGAGCAGTACTTC
cdr3_aa: CAISVTSGYEQYF

d_call: -
j_call: TRBJ2-1
clone_size: -
v_call: TRBV11-2
cdr3_nt: TGTGCCAGCAGACCTACGGGGGTCAGCCCCTACAATGAGCAGTTCTTC
cdr3_aa: CASRPTGVSPYNEQFF

d_call: -
j_call: TRBJ1-5
clone_size: many
v_call: TRBV28
cdr3_nt: TGTGCCAGCAGCCGGGGGGGGAATAGCAATCAGCCCCAGCATTTT
cdr3_aa: CASSRGGNSNQPQHF

d_call: -
j_call: TRBJ1-2
clone_size: few
v_call: TRBV7-9
cdr3_nt: TGTGCCAGCAGCTTAAACCCAACTAACTATGGCTACACCTTC
cdr3_aa: CASSLNPTNYGYTF

d_call: -
j_call: TRBJ2-7
clone_size: many
v_call: TRBV28
cdr3_nt: TGTGCCAGCAGCTCTCAGACCCGTCCCGAGCAGTACTTC
cdr3_aa: CASSSQTRPEQYF

d_call: TRBD1
j_call: TRBJ2-4
clone_size: many
v_call: TRBV19
cdr3_nt: TGTGCCAGTGAGGGGGCGCCCGGTCTTATTAGGGAAAACATTCAGTACTTC
cdr3_aa: CASEGAPGLIRENIQYF